The entry below describes one T cell receptor (beta chain). The sample is drawn from a study of T cell clones after liver transplantation. The protocol was immunoSEQ multiplex PCR, while the TCRdb copy is restricted to in-frame clones and leaves out a portion. The sample has 95,000 to 130,000 clones, 90% seen once. J gave up 1 base and V 3 bases, and 6 bases lay outside the gene matches. The CDR3 has 16 residues. The V gene's germline CDR1 is MGHRA and CDR2 YSYEKL. The chain uses TRBV4-1 and TRBJ2-3, with 8 nucleotides matching TRBD1. The sequence came from a human patient who received a liver transplant. Some T cells may be supplied by the graft donor. The sequenced sample was CD4+ T cells from blood, obtained 12 months after liver transplant. CDR3: CASSQLQGAGTDTQYF. CDR3 nucleotides: TGCGCCAGCAGCCAGCTCCAGGGGGCGGGCACAGATACGCAGTATTTT.